In its sample, the clone carrying this TCR beta chain was seen many times. Primers used for first-strand cDNA, a TRAV- and TRBV-specific set, covered both alpha and beta chains. TCR amplification used roughly 18 PCR cycles, a constant-region primer and a V-primer adapter. Amplifying the isolated mRNA was done by in vitro transcription. Each CDR3 protein gets one entry after TCRdb re-called the reads with MiXCR. This sample has tens of thousands of distinct CDR3 sequences, with less than 35% found just once. The source of the sample is a study of low-dose radiotherapy and immunotherapy resistance in tumors. Across the whole study: Cohort 1 was given 0.5 Gy fractions every 2 weeks, 6.5 Gy in total. Intravenously given cyclophosphamide 200 mg/m2 followed a two-week schedule that placed each dose one day before radiation and immunotherapy.

Time point described: before trial treatment. The therapy administered to donors comprised nivolumab, ipilimumab, aspirin, low-dose cyclophosphamide and low-dose radiotherapy. The clonotype originates from a female donor with ovarian cancer. The sequences come from PBMCs, collected before treatment.

The CDR3 protein is CSAGGVTGELFF. The CDR3 nucleotides are TGCAGTGCGGGCGGGGTTACCGGGGAGCTGTTTTTT. The chain links TRBV20-1 to TRBJ2-2; maybe TRBD2 (6 bases). The CDR3 consists of 12 residues. CDR1 and CDR2 from the germline V gene are DFQATT and SNEGSKA (reference sequence). The V gene lost 6 bases and the J gene lost 5 bases, with 10 bases spanning the gap.